This T cell receptor (beta chain) comes out of a study of T cells in Graves' hyperthyroidism and ophthalmopathy. V lost 8 bases to trimming and J lost 4 bases, with 11 bases between them. The germline V gene has CDR1 SGHDN and CDR2 FVKESK. The CDR3 has 12 amino acids. TCR beta CDR3 region amplification was performed from RNA transcripts. The HTBI primer set was used in a first-round RT-PCR of the TCR CDR3. TCRdb processed the multiplex PCR reads anew with MiXCR; each CDR3 protein has one entry. The sample consists of 340,000 or so distinct CDR3 sequences, roughly 18% of them appearing once. This clonotype was found many times.

The receptor was isolated from a woman aged 50 to 60 with Graves' hyperthyroidism. The chain carries TRBV14 and TRBJ2-5; D perhaps matches TRBD2 (5 bases). The specimen sequenced was blood. CDR3 nucleotides: TGTGCCAGCGGGGAGATCGGAGAGACCCAGTACTTC. Translating gives CASGEIGETQYF.